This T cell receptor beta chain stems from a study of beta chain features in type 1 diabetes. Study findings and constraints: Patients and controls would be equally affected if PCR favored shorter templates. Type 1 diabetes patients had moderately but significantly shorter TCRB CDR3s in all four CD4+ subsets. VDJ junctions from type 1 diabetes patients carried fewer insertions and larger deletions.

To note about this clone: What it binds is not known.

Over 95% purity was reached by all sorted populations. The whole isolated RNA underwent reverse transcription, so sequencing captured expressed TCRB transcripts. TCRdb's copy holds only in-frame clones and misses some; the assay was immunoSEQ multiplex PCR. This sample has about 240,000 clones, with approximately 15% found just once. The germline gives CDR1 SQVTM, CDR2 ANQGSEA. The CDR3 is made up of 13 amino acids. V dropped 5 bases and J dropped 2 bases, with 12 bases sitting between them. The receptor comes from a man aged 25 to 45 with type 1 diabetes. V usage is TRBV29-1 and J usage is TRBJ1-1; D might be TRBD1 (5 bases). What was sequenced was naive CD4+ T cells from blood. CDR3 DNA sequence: TGCAGCGTTTCCCACAGGATAAACACTGAAGCTTTCTTT. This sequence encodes CSVSHRINTEAFF.